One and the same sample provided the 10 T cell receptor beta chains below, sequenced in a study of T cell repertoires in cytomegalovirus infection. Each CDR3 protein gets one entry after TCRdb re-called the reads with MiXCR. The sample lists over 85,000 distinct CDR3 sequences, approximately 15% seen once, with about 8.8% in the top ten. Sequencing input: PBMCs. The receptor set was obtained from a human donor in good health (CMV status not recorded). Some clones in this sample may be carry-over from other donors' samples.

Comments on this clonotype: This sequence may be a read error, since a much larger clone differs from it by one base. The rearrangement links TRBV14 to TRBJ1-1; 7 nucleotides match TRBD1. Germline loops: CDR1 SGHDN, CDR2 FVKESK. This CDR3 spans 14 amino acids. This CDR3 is CDSSQRQGHTEAFF. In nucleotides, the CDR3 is TGTGACAGCAGCCAGCGACAGGGACACACTGAAGCTTTCTTT. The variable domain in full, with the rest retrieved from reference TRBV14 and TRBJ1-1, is EAGVTQFPSHSVIEKGQTVTLRCDPISGHDNLYWYRRVMGKEIKFLLHFVKESKQDESGMPNNRFLAERTGGTYSTLKVQPAELEDSGVYFCDSSQRQGHTEAFFGQGTRLTVV.

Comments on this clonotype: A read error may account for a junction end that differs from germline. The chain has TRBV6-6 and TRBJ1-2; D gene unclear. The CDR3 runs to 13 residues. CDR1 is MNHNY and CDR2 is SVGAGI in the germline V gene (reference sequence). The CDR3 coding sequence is TGTGCTAGCAGTTACCCGGAATCAGGCGGCTACACCTTC. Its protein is CASSYPESGGYTF.

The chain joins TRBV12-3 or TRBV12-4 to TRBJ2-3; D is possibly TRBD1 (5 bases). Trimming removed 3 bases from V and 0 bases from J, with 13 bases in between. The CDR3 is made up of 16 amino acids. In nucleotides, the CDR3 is TGTGCCAGCAGTTTCACGTACAGGAGAAGCACAGATACGCAGTATTTT. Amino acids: CASSFTYRRSTDTQYF.

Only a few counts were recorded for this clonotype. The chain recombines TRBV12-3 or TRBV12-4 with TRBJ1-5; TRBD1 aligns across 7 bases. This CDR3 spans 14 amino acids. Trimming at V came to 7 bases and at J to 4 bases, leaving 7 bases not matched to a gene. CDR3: CASNHGQENQPQHF. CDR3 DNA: TGTGCCAGCAACCACGGACAGGAGAATCAGCCCCAGCATTTT.

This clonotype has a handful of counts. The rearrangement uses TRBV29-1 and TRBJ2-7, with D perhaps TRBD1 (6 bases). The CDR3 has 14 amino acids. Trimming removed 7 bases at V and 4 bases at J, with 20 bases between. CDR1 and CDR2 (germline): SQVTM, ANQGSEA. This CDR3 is CSGLRGQMPYEQYF. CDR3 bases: TGCAGCGGCTTACGAGGACAGATGCCTTACGAGCAGTACTTC.

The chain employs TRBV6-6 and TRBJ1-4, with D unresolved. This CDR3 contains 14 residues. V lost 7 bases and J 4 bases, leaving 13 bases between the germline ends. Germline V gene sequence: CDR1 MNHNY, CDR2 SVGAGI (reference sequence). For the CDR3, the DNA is TGTGCCAGCACCTTGACCGGGGTTAATGAAAAACTGTTTTTT. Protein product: CASTLTGVNEKLFF.

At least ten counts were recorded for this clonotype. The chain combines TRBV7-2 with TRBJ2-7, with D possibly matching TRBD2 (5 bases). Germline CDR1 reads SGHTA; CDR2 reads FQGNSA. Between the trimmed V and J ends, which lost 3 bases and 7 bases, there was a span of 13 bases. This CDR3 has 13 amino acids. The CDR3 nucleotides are TGTGCCAGCAGCTTCGGGGTCTCCGGGGAGCAGTACTTC. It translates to CASSFGVSGEQYF.

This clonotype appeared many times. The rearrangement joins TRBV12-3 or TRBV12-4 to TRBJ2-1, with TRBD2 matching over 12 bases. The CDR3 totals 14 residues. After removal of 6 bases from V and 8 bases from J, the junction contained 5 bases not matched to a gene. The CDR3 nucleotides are TGTGCCAGCAGCCTAGCGGGGGGGAGCGATGAGCAGTTCTTC. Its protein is CASSLAGGSDEQFF.

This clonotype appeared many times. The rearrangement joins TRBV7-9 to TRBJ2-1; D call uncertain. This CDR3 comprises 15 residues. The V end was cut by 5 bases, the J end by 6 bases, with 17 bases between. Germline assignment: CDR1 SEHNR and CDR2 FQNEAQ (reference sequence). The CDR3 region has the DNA TGTGCCAGCAGCCCACCGGGCCGTTATGGCAATGAGCAGTTCTTC. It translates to CASSPPGRYGNEQFF.

Here the CDR3 reads CASSLLRDSLNEKLFF. DNA for the CDR3: TGTGCCAGCAGTCTTTTGCGGGACAGCCTTAATGAAAAACTGTTTTTT. The chain couples TRBV28 to TRBJ1-4, with TRBD1 matching over 7 bases. The CDR3 loop spans 16 amino acids. J was trimmed by 4 bases and V by 5 bases; bases with no gene match: 10. From germline, CDR1 is MDHEN and CDR2 SYDVKM.